These 26 T cell receptor beta chains originate from one sample sequenced in a study of blood T cell repertoires in COVID-19. TCRdb's table, derived via immunoSEQ multiplex PCR, lists solely in-frame clones and lacks some. The repertoire holds roughly 110,000 clones, with 76% as singletons. Sequences were obtained from peripheral blood. The receptors stem from a man older than 75 with COVID-19, enrolled during active disease.

V and J are TRBV2 and TRBJ2-1, with TRBD2 matching over 9 bases. Germline CDR1 SNHLY, CDR2 FYNNEI. The CDR3 has 15 residues. The ends lost 5 bases at V and 7 bases at J; junction bases unmatched: 9. In nucleotides, the CDR3 is TGTGCCAGCAGTTCGTTGGCGGGAGGGCCGAATGAGCAGTTCTTC. Amino acid sequence: CASSSLAGGPNEQFF.

V usage is TRBV20-1 and J usage is TRBJ2-5; no clear D. This CDR3 is 13 amino acids long. Germline loops: CDR1 DFQATT, CDR2 SNEGSKA (reference sequence). V was shortened by 3 bases and J by 3 bases, with 11 bases between the two germline ends. CDR3 protein: CSASSNREETQYF. CDR3 sequence (DNA): TGCAGTGCTAGTAGTAACAGAGAAGAGACCCAGTACTTC.

The chain employs TRBV18 and TRBJ1-3, with D possibly being TRBD1 (5 bases). Trimming stripped 3 bases from V and 3 bases from J, with 9 bases between. Germline V gene sequence: CDR1 KGHSH, CDR2 LQKENI. The CDR3 consists of 14 residues. The CDR3 loop reads CASSPRQGGNTIYF. As DNA, the CDR3 is TGTGCCAGCTCACCCCGGCAGGGTGGAAACACCATATATTTT.

The table lists this clone with a few counts. The V and J genes are TRBV18 and TRBJ2-7, with unresolved D. V was pared by 2 bases and J by 5 bases, with 7 bases between. The CDR3 covers 12 residues. Per germline, CDR1 KGHSH and CDR2 LQKENI. This chain's CDR3 is CASSPFGHEQYF. CDR3 DNA sequence: TGTGCCAGCTCACCATTTGGCCACGAGCAGTACTTC.

The chain's CDR3 is CASSWTGPDEKLFF. The CDR3 region has the DNA TGTGCCAGCAGTTGGACAGGGCCTGACGAAAAACTGTTTTTT. The V call is TRBV25-1, the J call TRBJ1-4; 8 bases are a match to TRBD1. The CDR3 has 14 amino acids. V shed 5 bases and J 8 bases; nucleotides not matched to a gene: 7. Germline loops: CDR1 MGHDK, CDR2 SYGVNS. Variable domain in full (rest from reference TRBV25-1 and TRBJ1-4): EADIYQTPRYLVIGTGKKITLECSQTMGHDKMYWYQQDPGMELHLIHYSYGVNSTEKGDLSSESTVSRIRTEHFPLTLESARPSHTSQYLCASSWTGPDEKLFFGSGTQLSVL.

The V call is TRBV7-9, the J call TRBJ2-2; tentatively, D is TRBD2 (5 bases). CDR1 SEHNR and CDR2 FQNEAQ come from the germline V gene (reference sequence). The CDR3 runs 15 residues. Between the trimmed V and J ends, which lost 3 bases and 4 bases, there was a span of 12 bases. CDR3 sequence (DNA): TGTGCCAGCAGCTTCGCGAGAGGGATCACCGGGGAGCTGTTTTTT. It translates to CASSFARGITGELFF.

The rearrangement uses TRBV7-9 and TRBJ2-7, with D unclear. CDR1 and CDR2 (germline): SEHNR, FQNEAQ (reference sequence). The germline V and J ends were trimmed by 1 base and 3 bases, with 10 bases remaining between them. This CDR3 spans 14 amino acids. As DNA, the CDR3 is TGTGCCAGCAGCTTAGAAACACGGAGCTACGAGCAGTACTTC. Translated, it gives CASSLETRSYEQYF.

The gene calls are TRBV6-5 and TRBJ2-2; a possible D gene is TRBD1 (6 bases). CDR3 length equals 15 residues. Trimming shortened V by 6 bases and J by 1 base, and 12 bases separated the two germline ends. In germline, CDR1 is MNHEY, CDR2 SVGAGI. This CDR3 reads CASRDTGRNTGELFF. In DNA, the CDR3 is TGTGCCAGCAGAGACACAGGGCGGAACACCGGGGAGCTGTTTTTT.

This clone was counted a single time. The chain combines TRBV9 with TRBJ2-6, with D maybe TRBD2 (7 bases). This CDR3 is 16 amino acids long. Germline V gene lookup returns CDR1 SGDLS and CDR2 YYNGEE. V was cut by 4 bases and J by 4 bases, with 15 bases left in between. In nucleotides, the CDR3 is TGTGCCAGCAGCCTGTTTGGGGGGGCAGGGGCCAACGTCCTGACTTTC. Its translation: CASSLFGGAGANVLTF. Drawing the rest from reference TRBV9 and TRBJ2-6, the complete variable domain is DSGVTQTPKHLITATGQRVTLRCSPRSGDLSVYWYQQSLDQGLQFLIQYYNGEERAKGNILERFSAQQFPDLHSELNLSSLELGDSALYFCASSLFGGAGANVLTFGAGSRLTVL.

This clone was seen only once. The J gene is TRBJ1-1, the V gene TRBV19, with D possibly matching TRBD1 (5 bases). The germline V and J ends were trimmed by 5 bases and 0 bases, with 13 bases remaining between them. Germline CDR1 is LNHDA and CDR2 is SQIVND (reference sequence). There are 15 residues in the CDR3. In DNA form, the CDR3 reads TGTGCCAGTAGTCCCCGACAGTTTATGAACACTGAAGCTTTCTTT. As protein: CASSPRQFMNTEAFF.

A single count supports this clone. The J gene is TRBJ2-1, the V gene TRBV9; 7 bases align to TRBD2. Germline CDR1 SGDLS, CDR2 YYNGEE. Trimming cost V 4 bases and J 2 bases; bases outside gene matches: 12. The CDR3 is 17 amino acids. CDR3 protein: CASSPSPGGSPYNEQFF. The DNA of the CDR3 is TGTGCCAGCAGCCCGAGCCCCGGGGGGTCGCCCTACAATGAGCAGTTCTTC.

J is TRBJ2-3 and V is TRBV3-1 (or the pseudogene TRBV3-2); TRBD1 is a possible D gene (6 bases). Trimming removed 0 bases from V and 8 bases from J, with 12 bases in between. The CDR3 length is 14 residues. Looked up from germline, CDR1 is LGHDT and CDR2 is YNNKEL (reference sequence). The CDR3, as DNA: TGTGCCAGCAGCCAAGATGAGGGGGACGGTACGCAGTATTTT. Translated: CASSQDEGDGTQYF.

The chain recombines TRBV11-2 with TRBJ2-7, with D possibly TRBD1 on 5 matching bases. The germline V gene has CDR1 SGHAT and CDR2 FQNNGV. V was trimmed by 5 bases and J by 2 bases, leaving 13 bases between them. The CDR3 has 14 amino acids. CDR3 nucleotides: TGTGCCAGCAGCACCAGACAGAAACCCTACGAGCAGTACTTC. It codes for CASSTRQKPYEQYF.

This clone was detected only a few times. The chain has TRBV7-2 and TRBJ2-2; 8 bases agree with TRBD2. The germline V gene encodes CDR1 SGHTA and CDR2 FQGNSA. CDR3 size: 15 residues. Unmatched junction bases numbered 8, after V lost 5 bases and J lost 6 bases. CDR3: CASSDRTSFPGELFF. In nucleotides, the CDR3 is TGTGCCAGCAGCGACAGGACTAGCTTCCCCGGGGAGCTGTTTTTT.

The chain couples TRBV19 to TRBJ2-2; TRBD1 matches at 8 bases. Germline V gene sequence: CDR1 LNHDA, CDR2 SQIVND (reference sequence). The V gene end was trimmed by 8 bases and the J gene end by 7 bases; junction bases not matched to a gene: 15. This CDR3 is built from 16 residues. CDR3 residues: CASQNRAGGWGGELFF. In nucleotides, the CDR3 is TGTGCCAGTCAGAACAGAGCAGGGGGCTGGGGCGGGGAGCTGTTTTTT.

The chain combines TRBV3-1 (or the pseudogene TRBV3-2) with TRBJ2-1; D is uncertain. The V gene lost 3 bases and the J gene lost 6 bases, with 18 bases spanning the gap. The CDR3 runs to 16 residues. CDR1 is LGHDT, CDR2 YNNKEL, per germline (reference sequence). The CDR3 protein is CASSQDTDLHFNEQFF. The CDR3 bases are TGTGCCAGCAGCCAGGATACAGATCTCCACTTCAATGAGCAGTTCTTC.

This chain joins TRBV5-1 and TRBJ1-5, with D perhaps matching TRBD1 (6 bases). The ends were cut back, 5 bases at V and 3 bases at J, with 9 bases in the middle. This CDR3 region has 13 residues. CDR1 and CDR2 from the germline V gene are SGHRS and YFSETQ. The CDR3 bases are TGCGCCAGCAGGACAGGTGACAATCAGCCCCAGCATTTT. Translated: CASRTGDNQPQHF. Full variable domain (missing parts from reference TRBV5-1 and TRBJ1-5): KAGVTQTPRYLIKTRGQQVTLSCSPISGHRSVSWYQQTPGQGLQFLFEYFSETQRNKGNFPGRFSGRQFSNSRSEMNVSTLELGDSALYLCASRTGDNQPQHFGDGTRLSIL.

The V and J genes are TRBV6-5 and TRBJ2-7, with D perhaps matching TRBD2 (6 bases). V lost 5 bases to trimming and J lost 5 bases, with 16 bases between them. From germline, CDR1 is MNHEY and CDR2 SVGAGI. CDR3 length: 14 residues. CDR3 DNA sequence: TGTGCCAGCAGTCAGGGACTGGGCCAGAACGAGCAGTACTTC. Its translation is CASSQGLGQNEQYF.

CDR3 residues: CASSYWGSGSYEQYF. Here the CDR3 DNA reads TGTGCCAGCAGTTACTGGGGTAGCGGCTCCTACGAGCAGTACTTC. V is TRBV6-6 and J is TRBJ2-7; TRBD2 might be the D (6 bases). CDR3 length equals 15 residues. Germline V CDR1 and CDR2: MNHNY, SVGAGI (reference sequence). V was trimmed by 1 base and J by 0 bases, leaving 10 bases between them.

The chain recombines TRBV3-1 (or the pseudogene TRBV3-2) with TRBJ1-2; maybe TRBD1 (6 bases). V was cut by 6 bases and J by 0 bases, with 17 bases left in between. The CDR3 is 16 amino acids. Germline CDR1 LGHDT, CDR2 YNNKEL (reference sequence). CDR3: CASRTSEQGANYGYTF. CDR3 nucleotides: TGTGCCAGCAGGACCAGCGAACAGGGAGCTAACTATGGCTACACCTTC.

This clone was counted a single time. This chain joins TRBV30 and TRBJ2-7; D perhaps matches TRBD2 (6 bases). The CDR3 contains 12 residues. V lost 5 bases and J 2 bases, leaving 10 bases between the germline ends. Germline V gives CDR1 GTSNPN, CDR2 SVGIG (reference sequence). CDR3 coding DNA: TGTGCCTGGGGGGTAGCGGCCTACGAGCAGTACTTC. It yields the protein CAWGVAAYEQYF.

In this sample, this clone turned up a few times. The rearrangement joins TRBV4-1 to TRBJ2-2, with D maybe TRBD2 (6 bases). This CDR3 is built from 15 residues. The V end was cut by 0 bases, the J end by 4 bases, with 9 bases between. Germline loops: CDR1 MGHRA, CDR2 YSYEKL. The CDR3 DNA follows: TGCGCCAGCAGCCAAGATCTCGGGGGCACCGGGGAGCTGTTTTTT. This sequence encodes CASSQDLGGTGELFF.

The chain employs TRBV5-1 and TRBJ1-3; no reliable D call. CDR1 is SGHRS and CDR2 is YFSETQ in the germline V gene. The V and J ends lost 0 bases and 2 bases respectively, with 9 bases between them. The CDR3 extends over 15 amino acids. The CDR3 reads CASSLAGVAGNTIYF. CDR3 nucleotide sequence: TGCGCCAGCAGCTTGGCCGGTGTGGCTGGAAACACCATATATTTT. Full variable domain (outside the CDR3, taken from reference TRBV5-1 and TRBJ1-3): KAGVTQTPRYLIKTRGQQVTLSCSPISGHRSVSWYQQTPGQGLQFLFEYFSETQRNKGNFPGRFSGRQFSNSRSEMNVSTLELGDSALYLCASSLAGVAGNTIYFGEGSWLTVV.

This clone was seen just once. V usage is TRBV5-6 and J usage is TRBJ2-7; 7 nucleotides align to TRBD1. J lost 3 bases, V lost 4 bases, and 7 bases had no gene match. The CDR3 runs 14 residues. Germline V lookup: CDR1 SGHDT, CDR2 YYEEEE. CDR3 sequence: CASSRGQDNYEQYF. The CDR3 coding sequence is TGTGCCAGCAGCCGCGGACAGGACAACTACGAGCAGTACTTC.

The chain has TRBV19 and TRBJ2-2, with 11 bases fitting TRBD2. The V gene end was trimmed by 7 bases and the J gene end by 0 bases; junction bases not matched to a gene: 4. Germline V gene lookup returns CDR1 LNHDA and CDR2 SQIVND (reference sequence). The CDR3 length is 16 residues. CDR3 sequence: CASTPSGRPNTGELFF. Here the CDR3 DNA reads TGTGCCAGTACCCCTAGCGGGAGGCCGAACACCGGGGAGCTGTTTTTT.

This rearrangement joins TRBV11-3 to TRBJ2-3; 11 nucleotides match TRBD2. The junction had 2 bases not matched to a gene; V was cut back by 3 bases and J by 0 bases. Germline assignment: CDR1 SGHNT and CDR2 YENEEA. This CDR3 has 16 amino acids. The CDR3 loop is CASSFGTSGSTDTQYF. The CDR3, as DNA: TGTGCCAGCAGCTTCGGGACTAGCGGAAGCACAGATACGCAGTATTTT.